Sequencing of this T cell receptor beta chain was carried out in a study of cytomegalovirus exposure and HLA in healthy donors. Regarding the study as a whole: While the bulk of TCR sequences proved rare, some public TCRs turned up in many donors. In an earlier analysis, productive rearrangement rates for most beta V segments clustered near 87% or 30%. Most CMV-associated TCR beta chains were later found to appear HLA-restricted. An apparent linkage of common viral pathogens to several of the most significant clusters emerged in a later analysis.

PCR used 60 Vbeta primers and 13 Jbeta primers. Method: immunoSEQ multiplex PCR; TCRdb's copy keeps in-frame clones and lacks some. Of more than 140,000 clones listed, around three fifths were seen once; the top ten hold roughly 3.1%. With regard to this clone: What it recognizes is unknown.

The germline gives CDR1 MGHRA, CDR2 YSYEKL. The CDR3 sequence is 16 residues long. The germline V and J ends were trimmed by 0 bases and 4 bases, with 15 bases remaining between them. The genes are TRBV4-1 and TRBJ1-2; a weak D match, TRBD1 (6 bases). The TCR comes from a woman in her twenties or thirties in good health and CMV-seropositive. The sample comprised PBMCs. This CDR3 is CASSQDGAGDLYGYTF. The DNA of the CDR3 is TGCGCCAGCAGCCAAGATGGGGCAGGGGATCTCTATGGCTACACCTTC.